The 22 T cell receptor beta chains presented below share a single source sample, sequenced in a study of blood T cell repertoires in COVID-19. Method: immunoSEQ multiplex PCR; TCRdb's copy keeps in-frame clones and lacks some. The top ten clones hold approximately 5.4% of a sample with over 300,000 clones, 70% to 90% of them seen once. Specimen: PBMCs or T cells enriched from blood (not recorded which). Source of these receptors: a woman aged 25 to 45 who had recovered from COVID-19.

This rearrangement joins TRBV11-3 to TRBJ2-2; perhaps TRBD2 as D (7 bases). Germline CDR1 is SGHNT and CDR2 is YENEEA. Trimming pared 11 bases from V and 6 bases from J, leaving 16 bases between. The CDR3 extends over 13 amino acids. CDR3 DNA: TGTGCCCGGAGGGGGGGCGCGGCCGGGGAGCTGTTTTTT. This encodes CARRGGAAGELFF.

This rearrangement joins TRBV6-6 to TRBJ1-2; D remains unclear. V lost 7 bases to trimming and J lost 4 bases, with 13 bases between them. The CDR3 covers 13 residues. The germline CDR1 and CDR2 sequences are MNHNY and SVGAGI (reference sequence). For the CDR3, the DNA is TGTGCCAGCACCTCCGGTCCCCTCTATGGCTACACCTTC. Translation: CASTSGPLYGYTF.

For the CDR3, the DNA is TGTGCCAGCAGCCAAGAGGGCACCGGGGAGCTGTTTTTT. The encoded protein is CASSQEGTGELFF. The genes are TRBV7-3 and TRBJ2-2; D is possibly TRBD2 (5 bases). V was cut by 5 bases and J by 4 bases, with 8 bases left in between. The V gene's germline CDR1 is SGHTA and CDR2 FQGTGA. The CDR3 is 13 amino acids.

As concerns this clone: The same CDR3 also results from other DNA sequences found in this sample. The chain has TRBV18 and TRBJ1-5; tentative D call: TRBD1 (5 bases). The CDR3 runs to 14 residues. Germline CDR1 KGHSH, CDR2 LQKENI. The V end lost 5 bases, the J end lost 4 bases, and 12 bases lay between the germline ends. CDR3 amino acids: CASSSGGGNQPQHF. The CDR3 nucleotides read TGTGCCAGCTCATCCGGGGGGGGGAATCAGCCCCAGCATTTT.

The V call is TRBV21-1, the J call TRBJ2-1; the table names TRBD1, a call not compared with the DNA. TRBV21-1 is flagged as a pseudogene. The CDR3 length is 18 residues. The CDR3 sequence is CASRLDRAGGTSYNEQFF. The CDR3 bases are TGTGCCAGCAGATTAGATAGGGCAGGGGGCACGTCCTACAATGAGCAGTTCTTC.

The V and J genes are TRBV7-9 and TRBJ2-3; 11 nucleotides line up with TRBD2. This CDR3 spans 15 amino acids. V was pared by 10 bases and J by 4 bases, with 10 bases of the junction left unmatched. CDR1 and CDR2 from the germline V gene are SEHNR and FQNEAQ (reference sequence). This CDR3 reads CATKMTSGDADTQYF. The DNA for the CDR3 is TGTGCCACCAAAATGACTAGCGGGGATGCAGATACGCAGTATTTT.

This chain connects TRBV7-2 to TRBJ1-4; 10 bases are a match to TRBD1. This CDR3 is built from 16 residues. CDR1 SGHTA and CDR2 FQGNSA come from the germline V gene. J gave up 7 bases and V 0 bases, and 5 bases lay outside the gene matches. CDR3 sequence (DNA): TGTGCCAGCAGCTTAGCCCCGGGACAGGGGATTGAAAAACTGTTTTTT. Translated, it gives CASSLAPGQGIEKLFF. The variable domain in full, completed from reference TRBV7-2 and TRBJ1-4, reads GAGVSQSPSNKVTEKGKDVELRCDPISGHTALYWYRQSLGQGLEFLIYFQGNSAPDKSGLPSDRFSAERTGGSVSTLTIQRTQQEDSAVYLCASSLAPGQGIEKLFFGSGTQLSVL.

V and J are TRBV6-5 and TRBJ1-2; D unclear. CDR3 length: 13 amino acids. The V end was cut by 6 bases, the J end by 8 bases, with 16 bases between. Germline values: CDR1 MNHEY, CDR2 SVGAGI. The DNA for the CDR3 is TGTGCCAGCAGGAGACACATGCAGGAAGGCTACACCTTC. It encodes CASRRHMQEGYTF.

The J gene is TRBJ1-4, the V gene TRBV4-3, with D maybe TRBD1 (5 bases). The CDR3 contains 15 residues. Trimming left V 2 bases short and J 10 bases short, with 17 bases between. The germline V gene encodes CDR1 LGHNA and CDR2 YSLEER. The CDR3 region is CASSQHGTEVGKLFF. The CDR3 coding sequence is TGCGCCAGCAGCCAACACGGGACTGAAGTTGGAAAACTGTTTTTT.

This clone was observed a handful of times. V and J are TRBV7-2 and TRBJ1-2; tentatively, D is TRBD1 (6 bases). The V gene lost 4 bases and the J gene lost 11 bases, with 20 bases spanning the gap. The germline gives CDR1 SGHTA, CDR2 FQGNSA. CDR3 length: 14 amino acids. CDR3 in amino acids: CASSSAQGLAGYTF. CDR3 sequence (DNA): TGTGCCAGCAGCTCGGCCCAGGGGTTAGCGGGTTACACCTTC.

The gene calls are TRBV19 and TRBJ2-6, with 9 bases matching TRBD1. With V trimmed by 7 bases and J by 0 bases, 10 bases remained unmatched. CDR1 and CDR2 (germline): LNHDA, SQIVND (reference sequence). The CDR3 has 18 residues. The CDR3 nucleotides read TGTGCCAGTACCAACCCCGGGACAGGGACCTCTGGGGCCAACGTCCTGACTTTC. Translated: CASTNPGTGTSGANVLTF.

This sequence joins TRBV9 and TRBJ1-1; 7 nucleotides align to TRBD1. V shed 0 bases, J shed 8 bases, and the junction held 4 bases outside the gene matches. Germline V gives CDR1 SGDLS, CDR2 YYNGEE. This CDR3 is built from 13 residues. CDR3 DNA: TGTGCCAGCAGCGTAGACAGGGGTGGAGAAGCTTTCTTT. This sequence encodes CASSVDRGGEAFF. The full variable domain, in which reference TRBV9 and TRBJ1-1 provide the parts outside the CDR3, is DSGVTQTPKHLITATGQRVTLRCSPRSGDLSVYWYQQSLDQGLQFLIQYYNGEERAKGNILERFSAQQFPDLHSELNLSSLELGDSALYFCASSVDRGGEAFFGQGTRLTVV.

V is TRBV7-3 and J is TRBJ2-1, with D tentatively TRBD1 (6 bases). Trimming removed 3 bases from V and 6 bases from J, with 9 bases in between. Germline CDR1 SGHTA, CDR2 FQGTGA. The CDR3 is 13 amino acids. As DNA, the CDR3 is TGTGCCAGCAGCTTGAGACAGGCCAATGAGCAGTTCTTC. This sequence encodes CASSLRQANEQFF. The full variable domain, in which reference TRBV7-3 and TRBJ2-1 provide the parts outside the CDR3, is GAGVSQTPSNKVTEKGKYVELRCDPISGHTALYWYRQSLGQGPEFLIYFQGTGAADDSGLPNDRFFAVRPEGSVSTLKIQRTERGDSAVYLCASSLRQANEQFFGPGTRLTVL.

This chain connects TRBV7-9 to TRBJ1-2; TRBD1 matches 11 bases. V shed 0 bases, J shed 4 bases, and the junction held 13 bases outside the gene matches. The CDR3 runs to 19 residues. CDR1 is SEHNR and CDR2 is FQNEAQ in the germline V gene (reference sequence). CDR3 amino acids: CASSLAELIGDRGFYGYTF. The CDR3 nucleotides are TGTGCCAGCAGCTTAGCTGAATTAATAGGGGACAGGGGGTTCTATGGCTACACCTTC.

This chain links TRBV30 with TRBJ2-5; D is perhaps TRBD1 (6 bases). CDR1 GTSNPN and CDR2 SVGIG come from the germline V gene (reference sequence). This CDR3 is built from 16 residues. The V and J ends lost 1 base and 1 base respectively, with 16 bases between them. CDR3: CAWSGGLAGAQETQYF. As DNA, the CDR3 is TGTGCCTGGAGTGGGGGGCTAGCCGGGGCCCAAGAGACCCAGTACTTC.

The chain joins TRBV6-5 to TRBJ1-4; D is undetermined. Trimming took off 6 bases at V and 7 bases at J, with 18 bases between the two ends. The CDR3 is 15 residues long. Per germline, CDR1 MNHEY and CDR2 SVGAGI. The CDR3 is CASRGSAGFVEKLFF. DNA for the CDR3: TGTGCCAGCAGGGGGTCGGCGGGGTTTGTTGAAAAACTGTTTTTT.

The CDR3 loop reads CASSPPGRGATNEKLFF. The CDR3 DNA sequence: TGTGCCAGCAGCCCACCCGGCAGGGGGGCAACTAATGAAAAACTGTTTTTT. The rearrangement joins TRBV7-8 to TRBJ1-4, with 7 bases identical to TRBD1. With 5 bases clipped from V and 0 bases from J, the junction kept 9 bases outside the gene matches. Germline values: CDR1 SGHVS, CDR2 FQNEAQ. This CDR3 has 17 amino acids.

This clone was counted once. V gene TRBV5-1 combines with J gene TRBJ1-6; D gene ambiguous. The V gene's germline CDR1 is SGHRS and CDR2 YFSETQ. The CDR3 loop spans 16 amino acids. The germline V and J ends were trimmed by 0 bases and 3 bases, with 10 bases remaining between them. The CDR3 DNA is TGCGCCAGCAGCTTGGATCCGGGAAACTATAATTCACCCCTCCACTTT. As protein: CASSLDPGNYNSPLHF.

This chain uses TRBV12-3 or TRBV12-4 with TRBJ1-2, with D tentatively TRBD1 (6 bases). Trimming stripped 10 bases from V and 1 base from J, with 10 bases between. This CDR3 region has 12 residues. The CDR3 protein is CATQGVNYGYTF. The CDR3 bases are TGTGCCACACAGGGTGTTAACTATGGCTACACCTTC.

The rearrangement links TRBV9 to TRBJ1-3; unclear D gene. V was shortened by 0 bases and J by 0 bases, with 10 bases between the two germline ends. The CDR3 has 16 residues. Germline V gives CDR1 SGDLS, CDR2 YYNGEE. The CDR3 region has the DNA TGTGCCAGCAGCGTAGGGGCAGCAATCTCTGGAAACACCATATATTTT. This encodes CASSVGAAISGNTIYF.

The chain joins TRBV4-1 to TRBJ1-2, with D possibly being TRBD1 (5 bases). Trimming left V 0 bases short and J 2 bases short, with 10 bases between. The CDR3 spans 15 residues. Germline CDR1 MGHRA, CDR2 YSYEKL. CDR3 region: CASSQDLAGNYGYTF. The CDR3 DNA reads TGCGCCAGCAGCCAAGATTTAGCAGGGAACTATGGCTACACCTTC.

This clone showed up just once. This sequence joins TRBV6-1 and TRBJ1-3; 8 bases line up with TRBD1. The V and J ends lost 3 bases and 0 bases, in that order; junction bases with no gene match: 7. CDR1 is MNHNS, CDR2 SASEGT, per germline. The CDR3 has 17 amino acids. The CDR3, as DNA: TGTGCCAGCAGTGAGGCCTTGGGACAGGCCTCTGGAAACACCATATATTTT. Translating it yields CASSEALGQASGNTIYF.